The clone carrying this T cell receptor (beta chain) showed up just once. This entry comes from a study of blood T cell repertoires in COVID-19. Study overall: Sample material is recorded as cDNA or gDNA derived from T cells, B-cell-depleted T cells, or PBMCs.

The table came from immunoSEQ multiplex PCR; TCRdb's copy has only in-frame clones and leaves some out. This repertoire shows a few hundred thousand clones, around 88% found once; its top ten account for around 1.8%. The TCR originated in a man in his thirties or forties with active or convalescent COVID-19. The sequenced sample consisted of peripheral blood.

The CDR3 loop reads CASSLQGHTEAFF. CDR3 DNA: TGTGCCAGCAGCCTACAGGGGCACACTGAAGCTTTCTTT. The chain is built from TRBV6-6 and TRBJ1-1, with 7 nucleotides matching TRBD1. The germline V gene has CDR1 MNHNY and CDR2 SVGAGI (reference sequence). V lost 6 bases and J lost 3; bases outside the gene matches: 4. The CDR3 spans 13 residues.